What follows describes a single T cell receptor beta chain. The antigen it recognizes is unknown. No much larger clonotype is one base removed from it; base qualities were not supplied. TCR beta CDR3 regions were amplified from RNA transcripts for repertoire sequencing. The first round was an RT-PCR using HTBI primers with the Qiagen OneStep RT-PCR kit, and this first round was followed by a second-round multiplex PCR, then size selection and purification. Libraries were sequenced on an Illumina HiSeq2000 using paired-end 100 bp reads. As for the original processing: SOAPnuke was used to process the reads, removing any read that contained adapters or uncalled bases, had a mean Phred below 15, or lacked an exact match to the constant primer or identifier. High-quality paired reads were merged with COPE v1.2.5. Clonotypes were defined as unique nucleotide sequences and were aligned to IMGT TRB V, D and J references using MiTCR v1.1. The analysis was limited to V-J combinations with a frequency above 0.0001, which together covered 99% to 99.2% of repertoires. For each V-J combination, a TCR clonal expansion and chaos score was defined as the ratio of F50 clonal expansion to chaos observed in the TCRdist matrix. Welch's t-statistics and random forest were used to reduce the features to around 13 V-J combinations, which were then used as input to a naive Bayes classifier. The Morisita-Horn index was used to measure how similar the thyroid and blood repertoires were. TCRdb cleaned the public reads at Q25 with fastp, built clones with MiXCR and kept in-frame beta chains. CDR3 protein duplicates are merged, each entry listing the most common genes and DNA. The V and J calls shown here were made by TCRdb, not taken from the authors' results. The sample records hundreds of thousands of distinct CDR3 sequences, around 50% of which are singletons. The ten most abundant clones make up less than 50% of the sample.

Ophthalmopathy patients had moderately to severely active disease, Clinical Activity Score of at least 3, NOSPECS grade of at least 4, and disease duration under 3 months. Patients with other autoimmune diseases, uncontrolled infections, pregnancy or lactation were excluded. Clinical symptoms, serum thyroxine, TRAb, thyroid ultrasound and orbital computed tomography were used for diagnosis. Ficoll-Paque density gradient centrifugation was used to isolate PBMCs from under 11 ml of fresh peripheral blood. Total RNA was extracted with Trizol reagent and quality-checked on an Agilent 2100 Bioanalyzer. The CDR3 goes from the cysteine to the phenylalanine over 15 residues. CDR3 DNA only is kept here, 45 bases in frame from base 1. Per the germline V gene (reference sequence), DFQATT is the CDR1 and SNEGSKA is the CDR2. The trim is 4 bases for V and 2 bases for J, with a gap of 17 bases between the germline ends.

This entry comes from a study of Graves' ophthalmopathy and Graves' hyperthyroidism (dated by TCRdb to the late 2010s). For the wider study: Peripheral blood samples were taken at the time of initial diagnosis, before any treatment was given. Once sampling was done, hyperthyroidism patients were given methimazole at a starting dose of 30 mg daily, while ophthalmopathy patients were given high-dose intravenous methylprednisolone. The independent validation cohort included about 19 hyperthyroidism patients plus 17 patients who later progressed from hyperthyroidism to ophthalmopathy. In about 6 hyperthyroidism patients, the T-cell repertoire of thyroid tissue was compared with the T-cell repertoire of blood. A discovery set of 100 patients (43 ophthalmopathy, 55 to 60 stable hyperthyroidism) was enrolled to explore V-J signatures distinguishing ophthalmopathy from hyperthyroidism. To tell Graves' ophthalmopathy apart from Graves' hyperthyroidism, and to predict which patients would progress to ophthalmopathy, the study relied on TCR beta repertoire signatures. In total, under 150 blood samples were TCR-sequenced: fewer than 50 ophthalmopathy, some 75 hyperthyroidism and approximately 17 hyperthyroidism-to-ophthalmopathy patients.

What the work shows at the level of the full study, not this receptor alone: Most of the expanded thyroid clonotypes with a frequency above 0.001 were also detected in blood, and it was suggested that the thyroid immune response may be reflected by blood repertoires. Sample size was not statistically predetermined, and group allocation was not concealed from the investigators. The 13-signature model separated ophthalmopathy from stable hyperthyroidism with 85% to 90% sensitivity and approximately 81% specificity in cross-validation, and 80%/75% in the test set. In validation, the model predicted ophthalmopathy progression with 70.59% sensitivity and approximately 75% specificity; fewer than 15 predicted patients were CT-confirmed with GO in a median of approximately six months.

Sample: peripheral blood. This clonotype was obtained from an adult man with Graves' ophthalmopathy. The V and J segments used are TRBV20-1 and TRBJ1-2; TRBD1 is a weak D gene call, 5 bases matching. The DNA reads as follows: TGCAGTGCTATTGCCCCGACAGCGCTCAACTATGGCTACACCTTC. Its translation is CSAIAPTALNYGYTF.